This is a list of T cell receptor beta chains from one sample in a study of T-cell memory formation after mild COVID-19. MiXCR, run by TCRdb on the 5' RACE reads, gives a single entry per CDR3 protein. The table has about half a million distinct CDR3 sequences, about 18% seen once; the top ten hold 12%. The sample consisted of PBMCs or a T cell subset sorted from them (not recorded which). These receptors were obtained from an adult woman who had mild COVID-19 (a few samples of this study predate the infection). Cell type and time point are not known. CDR3s include the opening cysteine and the closing phenylalanine or tryptophan. D genes are given only for firm matches. Some rows have no size entry. The others give once, few or many, or a class for an expanded clone.

CDR3nt | CDR3aa | j_gene | abundance | d_gene | v_gene
TGTGCCAGTCGGACAGGGGGCGCGGGCAATCAGCCCCAGCATTTT | CASRTGGAGNQPQHF | TRBJ1-5 | - | TRBD1 | TRBV19
TGTGCCAGCAGTAGAGGGTATCCCACAGATACGCAGTATTTT | CASSRGYPTDTQYF | TRBJ2-3 | few | - | TRBV6-2/TRBV6-3
TGTGCCAGCAGCTGGGACGTTCGGGGTGGCCAGCCCCAGCATTTT | CASSWDVRGGQPQHF | TRBJ1-5 | few | - | TRBV7-2
TGTGCCATCAGCCAAGGGGACTCAACTAATGAAAAACTGTTTTTT | CAISQGDSTNEKLFF | TRBJ1-4 | few | - | TRBV10-3
TGTGCCAGCAGCGTGGGACTAGCGGGCGCCGCCGGGGAGCTGTTTTTT | CASSVGLAGAAGELFF | TRBJ2-2 | - | TRBD2 | TRBV9
TGCAGCGTTGAGGGGGGTGGCATAAGGTCCTACGAGCAGTACTTC | CSVEGGGIRSYEQYF | TRBJ2-7 | - | - | TRBV29-1
TGTGCCAGCAGTTTCTCCCTAGCGGGAGCTCCCGGGGAGCTGTTTTTT | CASSFSLAGAPGELFF | TRBJ2-2 | few | TRBD2 | TRBV12-3/TRBV12-4
TGTGCCAGCAGCTTTCCGGGACAGGGGACTGAAAAACTGTTTTTT | CASSFPGQGTEKLFF | TRBJ1-4 | - | TRBD1 | TRBV11-2
TGTGCCAGCAGCTTCCTGCCGGGGGCCGGCACCGGGGAGCTGTTTTTT | CASSFLPGAGTGELFF | TRBJ2-2 | - | - | TRBV7-9
TGCGCCAGCAGCTTACCCAAACAGACTCTGAACACTGAAGCTTTCTTT | CASSLPKQTLNTEAFF | TRBJ1-1 | few | - | TRBV5-1
TGCAGTGCAACGGACCTAGGGAGCACTGAAGCTTTCTTT | CSATDLGSTEAFF | TRBJ1-1 | - | - | TRBV20-1
TGCAGTGCCCGAAGGCAGCCTGGCACAGATACGCAGTATTTT | CSARRQPGTDTQYF | TRBJ2-3 | many | - | TRBV20-1
TGTGCCAGCAGCCCCCTAGGCGGTCCGAACACCGGGGAGCTGTTTTTT | CASSPLGGPNTGELFF | TRBJ2-2 | - | - | TRBV7-9
TGTGCCAGCAGCTTAAAGGGCGGGAGCCAACCTTTTCGGGAGCAGTTCTTC | CASSLKGGSQPFREQFF | TRBJ2-1 | - | TRBD2 | TRBV5-4
TGTGCCAGCAGCTTGATCGACGGCAACTATGGCTACACCTTC | CASSLIDGNYGYTF | TRBJ1-2 | few | - | TRBV5-4
TGTGCCAGCAGGGAGATCCCCTCCGTTGGAGGCTACACCTTC | CASREIPSVGGYTF | TRBJ1-2 | - | - | TRBV6-1
TGCAGCGTTTACGGGATCCCGGGAGTATATGGCTACACCTTC | CSVYGIPGVYGYTF | TRBJ1-2 | once | - | TRBV29-1
TGTGCCAGCAGTGCCGAACCAGGGGGGCACGAGCAGTACTTC | CASSAEPGGHEQYF | TRBJ2-7 | few | - | TRBV6-1
TGTGCCAGCAGCTTACGGTATCAGGGAAGCGAGGAGACCCAGTACTTC | CASSLRYQGSEETQYF | TRBJ2-5 | - | - | TRBV7-9
TGCGCCAGCAGCCTCTCGCGGGCGGGAGGGCCTTCAGATACGCAGTATTTT | CASSLSRAGGPSDTQYF | TRBJ2-3 | - | TRBD2 | TRBV4-3